Below, 9 T cell receptor beta chains from the same sample are listed, as sequenced in a study of T cells in Graves' hyperthyroidism and ophthalmopathy. Authors of the study amplified TCR beta CDR3 regions from RNA transcripts. First-round RT-PCR targeting the TCR CDR3 was performed with the HTBI primer set. A single record per CDR3 protein comes from TCRdb applying MiXCR to the multiplex PCR reads. The data show approximately 400,000 distinct CDR3 sequences, approximately 19% seen once. Sequencing used blood. These TCRs come from a woman aged 18-29 years with Graves' hyperthyroidism.

This clonotype was seen at least ten times. This chain joins TRBV28 and TRBJ2-7, with D perhaps matching TRBD1 (6 bases). CDR1 and CDR2 (germline): MDHEN, SYDVKM. The germline V and J ends were trimmed by 5 bases and 7 bases, with 12 bases remaining between them. This CDR3 has 12 amino acids. The CDR3 nucleotides read TGTGCCAGCAGTCAAACAGGGCTAGAGCAGTACTTC. Translation gives CASSQTGLEQYF. Full variable domain (remainder filled in from reference TRBV28 and TRBJ2-7): DVKVTQSSRYLVKRTGEKVFLECVQDMDHENMFWYRQDPGLGLRLIYFSYDVKMKEKGDIPEGYSVSREKKERFSLILESASTNQTSMYLCASSQTGLEQYFGPGTRLTVT.

This clonotype was counted between two and nine times. The chain uses TRBV6-5 and TRBJ1-2, with D perhaps matching TRBD1 (6 bases). The ends were cut back, 0 bases at V and 4 bases at J, with 15 bases in the middle. This CDR3 spans 16 amino acids. The germline V gene has CDR1 MNHEY and CDR2 SVGAGI. The CDR3 reads CASSYSSGGGLYGYTF. The CDR3 DNA reads TGTGCCAGCAGTTACTCGTCGGGGGGCGGCCTCTATGGCTACACCTTC.

The chain is built from TRBV12-3 or TRBV12-4 and TRBJ2-7; TRBD1 agrees at 7 bases. Unmatched junction bases numbered 4, after V lost 2 bases and J lost 3 bases. There are 14 residues in the CDR3. CDR3 amino acids: CASSLPGQIYEQYF. Written as DNA, the CDR3 is TGTGCCAGCAGTTTACCGGGACAGATCTACGAGCAGTACTTC.

This clonotype was found many times. The chain combines TRBV15 with TRBJ2-5, with 9 nucleotides matching TRBD1. There are 15 residues in the CDR3. With V trimmed by 4 bases and J by 4 bases, 7 bases remained unmatched. Germline V gene lookup returns CDR1 LNHNV and CDR2 YYDKDF (reference sequence). CDR3 in amino acids: CATSKQGARGETQYF. The DNA of the CDR3 is TGTGCCACCAGCAAACAGGGGGCTAGGGGAGAGACCCAGTACTTC.

This clonotype showed up many times. J is TRBJ1-2 and V is TRBV6-1; the D gene is possibly TRBD1 (6 bases). In germline, CDR1 is MNHNS, CDR2 SASEGT. V was cut by 6 bases and J by 1 base, with 9 bases left in between. This CDR3 comprises 13 residues. In DNA form, the CDR3 reads TGTGCCAGCAGAGACAGGTTTAACTATGGCTACACCTTC. The encoded protein is CASRDRFNYGYTF.

This clonotype was detected many times. The chain recombines TRBV12-3 or TRBV12-4 with TRBJ1-2, with a tentative D call TRBD1 (6 bases). The length of the CDR3 is 14 residues. V shed 5 bases and J shed 8 bases, with 18 bases lying between them. Here the CDR3 reads CASSPDNRVLGYTF. In DNA form, the CDR3 reads TGTGCCAGCAGTCCCGACAACAGGGTCTTGGGCTACACCTTC.

This clonotype was seen at least ten times. The CDR3 here is CACKKFGVYYGYTF. Here the CDR3 DNA reads TGTGCCTGCAAAAAATTCGGGGTCTACTATGGCTACACCTTC. The rearrangement uses TRBV13 and TRBJ1-2; D call uncertain. V lost 11 bases and J lost 3, with 19 bases in between. Per the germline V gene, CDR1 is PRHDT and CDR2 is FYEKMQ (reference sequence). The CDR3 has 14 amino acids.

The chain has TRBV30 and TRBJ2-7; the match to TRBD1 covers 9 bases. Germline values: CDR1 GTSNPN, CDR2 SVGIG (reference sequence). This CDR3 spans 13 amino acids. V lost 7 bases to trimming and J lost 4 bases; unmatched junction nucleotides: 8. CDR3 in amino acids: CAYHTGGYYEQYF. Written as DNA, the CDR3 is TGTGCCTACCATACAGGGGGCTATTACGAGCAGTACTTC.

Ten or more counts support this clonotype. The CDR3 bases are TGTGCCTGGAGTGTATGGGGCCAGATACCAAACTATGGCTACACCTTC. Protein product: CAWSVWGQIPNYGYTF. V and J are TRBV30 and TRBJ1-2, with D tentatively TRBD1 (5 bases). Germline values: CDR1 GTSNPN, CDR2 SVGIG (reference sequence). V was shortened by 0 bases and J by 2 bases, with 16 bases between the two germline ends. This CDR3 comprises 16 residues.